The present T cell receptor (beta chain) was sequenced within a study of graft-versus-host responses after intestinal transplantation. Germline CDR1 is LNHDA and CDR2 is SQIVND (reference sequence). V was pared by 3 bases and J by 5 bases, with 10 bases between. The CDR3 has 13 amino acids. Worth noting for this clone: Its antigen is unidentified.

Sequenced by immunoSEQ multiplex PCR; TCRdb stores in-frame clones only, minus some. The table shows roughly 100,000 clones, with 91% occurring only once. This TCR came from a human donor who was the organ donor for an intestinal transplant. The material sequenced was unstimulated CD4+ T cells sorted from spleen or lymph node cells, taken before transplant. V gene TRBV19 combines with J gene TRBJ2-5; weak D call: TRBD1 (5 bases). CDR3 DNA: TGTGCCAGTAGTATGGGCAGGGTGGAGACCCAGTACTTC. It translates to CASSMGRVETQYF.